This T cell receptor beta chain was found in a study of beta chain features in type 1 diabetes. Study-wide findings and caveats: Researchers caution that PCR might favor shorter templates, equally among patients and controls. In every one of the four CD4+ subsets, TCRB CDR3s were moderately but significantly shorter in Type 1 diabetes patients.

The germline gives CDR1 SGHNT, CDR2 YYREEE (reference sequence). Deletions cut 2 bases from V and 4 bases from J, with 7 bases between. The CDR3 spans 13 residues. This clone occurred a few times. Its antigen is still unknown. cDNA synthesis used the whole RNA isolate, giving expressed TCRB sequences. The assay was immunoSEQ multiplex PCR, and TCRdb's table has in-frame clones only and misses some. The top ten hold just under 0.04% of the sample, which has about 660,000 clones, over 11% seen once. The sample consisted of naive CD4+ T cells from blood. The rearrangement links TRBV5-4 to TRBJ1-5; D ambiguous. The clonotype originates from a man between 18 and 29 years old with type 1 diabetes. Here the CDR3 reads CASSFGWNQPQHF. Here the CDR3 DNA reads TGTGCCAGCAGCTTCGGTTGGAATCAGCCCCAGCATTTT.